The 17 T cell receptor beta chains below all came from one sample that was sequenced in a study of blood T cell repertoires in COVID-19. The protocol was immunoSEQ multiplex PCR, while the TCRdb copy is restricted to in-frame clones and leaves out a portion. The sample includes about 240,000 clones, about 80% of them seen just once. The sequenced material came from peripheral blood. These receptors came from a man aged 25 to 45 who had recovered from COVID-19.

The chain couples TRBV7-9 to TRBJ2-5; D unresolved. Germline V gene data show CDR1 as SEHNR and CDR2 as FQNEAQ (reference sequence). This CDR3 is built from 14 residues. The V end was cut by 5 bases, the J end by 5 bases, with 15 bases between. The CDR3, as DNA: TGTGCCAGCAGCGTGAAGAGTAGCCGTGAGACCCAGTACTTC. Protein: CASSVKSSRETQYF.

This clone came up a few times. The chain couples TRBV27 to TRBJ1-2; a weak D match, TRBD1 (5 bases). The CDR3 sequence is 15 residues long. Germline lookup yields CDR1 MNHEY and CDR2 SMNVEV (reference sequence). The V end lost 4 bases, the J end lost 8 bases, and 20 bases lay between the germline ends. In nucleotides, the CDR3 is TGTGCCAGCAGTTCACCGGGACTCGGACTGGCGGGCTACACCTTC. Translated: CASSSPGLGLAGYTF.

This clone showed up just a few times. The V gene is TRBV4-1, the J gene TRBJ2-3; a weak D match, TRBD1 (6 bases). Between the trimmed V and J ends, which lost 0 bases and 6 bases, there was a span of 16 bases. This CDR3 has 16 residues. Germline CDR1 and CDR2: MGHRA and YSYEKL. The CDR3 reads CASSQDALWGRDTQYF. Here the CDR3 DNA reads TGCGCCAGCAGCCAAGATGCCCTGTGGGGGCGGGATACGCAGTATTTT.

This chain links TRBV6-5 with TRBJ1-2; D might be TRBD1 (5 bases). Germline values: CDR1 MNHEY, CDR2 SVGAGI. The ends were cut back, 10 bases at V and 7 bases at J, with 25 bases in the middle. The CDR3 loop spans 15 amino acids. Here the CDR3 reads CATRVRQLVGVGYTF. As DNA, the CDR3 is TGTGCCACGCGCGTCCGACAGCTGGTTGGCGTTGGCTACACCTTC.

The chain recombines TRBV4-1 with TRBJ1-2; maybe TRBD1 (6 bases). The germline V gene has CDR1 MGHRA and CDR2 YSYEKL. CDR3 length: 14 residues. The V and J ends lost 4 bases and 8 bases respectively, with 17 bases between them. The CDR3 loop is CASSPRGGPGGYTF. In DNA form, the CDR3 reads TGCGCCAGCAGCCCCAGAGGGGGACCTGGAGGCTACACCTTC.

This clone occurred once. The CDR3 bases are TGTGCCAGCACCTCCGGGCAGGGTTATTACAATGAGCAGTTCTTC. Translation gives CASTSGQGYYNEQFF. This chain links TRBV5-5 with TRBJ2-1; perhaps TRBD1 as D (5 bases). Germline V gene sequence: CDR1 SGHKS, CDR2 YYEKEE (reference sequence). V gave up 6 bases and J gave up 4 bases, with 17 bases separating them. CDR3 length: 15 amino acids.

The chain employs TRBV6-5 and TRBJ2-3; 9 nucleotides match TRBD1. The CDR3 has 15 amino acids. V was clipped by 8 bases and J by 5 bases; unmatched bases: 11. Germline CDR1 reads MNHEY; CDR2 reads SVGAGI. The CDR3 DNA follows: TGTGCCAGCCCCAATCCGAACAGGGGGCGAGATACGCAGTATTTT. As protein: CASPNPNRGRDTQYF.

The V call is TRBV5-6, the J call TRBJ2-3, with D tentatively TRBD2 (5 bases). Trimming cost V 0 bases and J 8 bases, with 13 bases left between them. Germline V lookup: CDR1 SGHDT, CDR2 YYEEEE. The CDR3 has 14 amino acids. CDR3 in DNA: TGTGCCAGCAGCTTGGTACGTGGTGGAGGTACGCAGTATTTT. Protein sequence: CASSLVRGGGTQYF.

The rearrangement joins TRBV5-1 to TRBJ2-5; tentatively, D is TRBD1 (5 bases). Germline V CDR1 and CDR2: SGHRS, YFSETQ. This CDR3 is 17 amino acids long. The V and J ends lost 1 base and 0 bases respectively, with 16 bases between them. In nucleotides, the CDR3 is TGCGCCAGCAGCTTGAGGGCTTGGGCAGGGTACCAAGAGACCCAGTACTTC. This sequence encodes CASSLRAWAGYQETQYF.

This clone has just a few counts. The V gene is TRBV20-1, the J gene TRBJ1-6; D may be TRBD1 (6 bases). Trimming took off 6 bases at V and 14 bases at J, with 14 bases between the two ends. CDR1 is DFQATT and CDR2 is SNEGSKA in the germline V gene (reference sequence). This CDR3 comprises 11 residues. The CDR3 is CSAATGQSLHF. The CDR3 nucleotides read TGCAGTGCCGCGACAGGCCAATCCCTCCACTTT.

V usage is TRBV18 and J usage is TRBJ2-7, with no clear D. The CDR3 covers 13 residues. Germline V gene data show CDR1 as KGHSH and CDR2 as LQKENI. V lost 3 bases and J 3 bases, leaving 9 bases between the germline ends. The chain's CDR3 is CASSPDTIYEQYV. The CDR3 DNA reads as TGTGCCAGCTCACCTGACACCATCTACGAGCAGTACGTC.

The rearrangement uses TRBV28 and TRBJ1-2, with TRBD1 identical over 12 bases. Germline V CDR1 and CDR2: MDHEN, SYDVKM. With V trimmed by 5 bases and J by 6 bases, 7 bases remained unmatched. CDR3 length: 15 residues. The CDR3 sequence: CASSTAGQGAHGYTF. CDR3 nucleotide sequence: TGTGCCAGCAGTACCGCGGGACAGGGGGCGCATGGCTACACCTTC.

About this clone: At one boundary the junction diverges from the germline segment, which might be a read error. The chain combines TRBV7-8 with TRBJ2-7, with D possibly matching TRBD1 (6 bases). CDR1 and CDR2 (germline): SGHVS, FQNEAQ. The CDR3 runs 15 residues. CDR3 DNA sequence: TGTGCCAGCAGCTTAGAGGGACAAACCTCCAACGAGCAGTACTTC. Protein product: CASSLEGQTSNEQYF.

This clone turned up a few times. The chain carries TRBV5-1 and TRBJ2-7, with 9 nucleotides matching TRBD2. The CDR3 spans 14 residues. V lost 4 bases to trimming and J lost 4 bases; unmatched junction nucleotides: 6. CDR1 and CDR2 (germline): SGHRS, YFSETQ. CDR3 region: CASSAAGLAYEQYF. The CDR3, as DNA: TGCGCCAGCAGCGCCGCGGGACTAGCTTACGAGCAGTACTTC.

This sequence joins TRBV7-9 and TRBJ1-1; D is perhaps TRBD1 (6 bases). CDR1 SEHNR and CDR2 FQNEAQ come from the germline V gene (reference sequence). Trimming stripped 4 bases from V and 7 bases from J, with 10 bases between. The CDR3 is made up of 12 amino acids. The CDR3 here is CASSSTGREAFF. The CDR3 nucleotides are TGTGCCAGCAGCTCTACAGGGCGTGAAGCTTTCTTT.

CDR3 DNA: TGTGCCAGCAGCTCCCCTCAGACAAGTGAGCAGTTCTTC. This encodes CASSSPQTSEQFF. The rearrangement links TRBV11-2 to TRBJ2-1; unclear D gene. CDR1 is SGHAT, CDR2 FQNNGV, per germline. This CDR3 is 13 amino acids long. V lost 4 bases and J 9 bases, leaving 13 bases between the germline ends. Combining the CDR3 with reference TRBV11-2 and TRBJ2-1 gives the whole variable domain EAGVAQSPRYKIIEKRQSVAFWCNPISGHATLYWYQQILGQGPKLLIQFQNNGVVDDSQLPKDRFSAERLKGVDSTLKIQPAKLEDSAVYLCASSSPQTSEQFFGPGTRLTVL.

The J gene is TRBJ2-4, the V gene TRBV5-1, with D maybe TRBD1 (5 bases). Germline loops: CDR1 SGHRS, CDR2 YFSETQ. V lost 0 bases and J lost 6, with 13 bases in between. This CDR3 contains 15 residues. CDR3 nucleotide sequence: TGCGCCAGCAGCTTGGACAGGCTGAACGGAAACATTCAGTACTTC. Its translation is CASSLDRLNGNIQYF.